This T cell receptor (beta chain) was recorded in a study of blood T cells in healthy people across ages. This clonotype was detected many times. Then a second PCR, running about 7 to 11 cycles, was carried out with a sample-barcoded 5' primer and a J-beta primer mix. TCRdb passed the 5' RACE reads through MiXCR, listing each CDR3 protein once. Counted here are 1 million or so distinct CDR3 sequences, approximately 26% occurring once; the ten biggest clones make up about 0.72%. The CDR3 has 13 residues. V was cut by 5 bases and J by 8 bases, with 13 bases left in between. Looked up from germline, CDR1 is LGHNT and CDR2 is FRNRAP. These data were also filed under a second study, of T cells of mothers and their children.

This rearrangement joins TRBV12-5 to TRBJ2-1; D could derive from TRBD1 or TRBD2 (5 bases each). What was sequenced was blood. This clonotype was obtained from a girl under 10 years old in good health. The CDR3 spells CASGTGGADEQFF. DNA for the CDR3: TGTGCTAGTGGTACAGGTGGAGCGGATGAGCAGTTCTTC.